Sequencing of this TCR beta chain was carried out in a study of beta chain features in type 1 diabetes. Per germline, CDR1 SGHDT and CDR2 YYEEEE. With V trimmed by 4 bases and J by 5 bases, 3 bases remained unmatched. This CDR3 contains 13 residues. With regard to this clone: Its antigen is as yet unknown.

Findings and limits, study-wide: In cDNA sequencing, cells with high TCR expression could be over-represented.

What was sequenced were expressed TCRB transcripts, since all of the isolated RNA had been reverse transcribed. This table comes from immunoSEQ multiplex PCR, and its TCRdb copy is limited to in-frame clones, with some not included. The repertoire holds more than 300,000 clones, with roughly 12% as singletons. The rearrangement joins TRBV5-6 to TRBJ1-2; TRBD1 matches 9 bases. Input material: naive CD4+ T cells from blood. This TCR was recovered from a man aged 18-30 years in good health. The CDR3 nucleotides are TGTGCCAGCAGCGGGACAGGGTTTTATGGCTACACCTTC. Translated, it gives CASSGTGFYGYTF. The full variable domain, its missing parts supplied by reference TRBV5-6 and TRBJ1-2, is DAGVTQSPTHLIKTRGQQVTLRCSPKSGHDTVSWYQQALGQGPQFIFQYYEEEERQRGNFPDRFSGHQFPNYSSELNVNALLLGDSALYLCASSGTGFYGYTFGSGTRLTVV.